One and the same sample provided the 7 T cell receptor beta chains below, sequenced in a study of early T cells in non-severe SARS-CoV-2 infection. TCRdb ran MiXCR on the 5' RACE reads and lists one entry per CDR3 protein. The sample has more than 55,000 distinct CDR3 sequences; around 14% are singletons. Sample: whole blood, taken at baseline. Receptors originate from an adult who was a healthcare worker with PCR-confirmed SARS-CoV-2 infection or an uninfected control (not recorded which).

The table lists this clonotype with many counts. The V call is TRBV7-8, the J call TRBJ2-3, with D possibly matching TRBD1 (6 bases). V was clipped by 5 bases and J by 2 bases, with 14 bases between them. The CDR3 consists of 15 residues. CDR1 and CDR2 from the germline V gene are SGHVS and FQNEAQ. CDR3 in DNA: TGTGCCAGCAGCGCAGGGCAGGGGTTCACAGATACGCAGTATTTT. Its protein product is CASSAGQGFTDTQYF.

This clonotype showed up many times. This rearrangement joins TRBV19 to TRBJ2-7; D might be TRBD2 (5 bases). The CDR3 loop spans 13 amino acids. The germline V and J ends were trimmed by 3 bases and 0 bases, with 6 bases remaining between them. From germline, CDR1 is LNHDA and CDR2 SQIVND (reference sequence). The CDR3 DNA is TGTGCCAGTAGTATCGACTACTCCTACGAGCAGTACTTC. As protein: CASSIDYSYEQYF. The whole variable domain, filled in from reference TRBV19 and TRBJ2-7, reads DGGITQSPKYLFRKEGQNVTLSCEQNLNHDAMYWYRQDPGQGLRLIYYSQIVNDFQKGDIAEGYSVSREKKESFPLTVTSAQKNPTAFYLCASSIDYSYEQYFGPGTRLTVT.

In DNA form, the CDR3 reads TGTGCCAGCAGCGCCCATTCTCAGGGGAGAGAAAATACGCAGTATTTT. Its protein product is CASSAHSQGRENTQYF. The chain combines TRBV7-3 with TRBJ2-3; D is possibly TRBD1 (6 bases). The length of the CDR3 is 16 residues. Deletions cut 5 bases from V and 7 bases from J, with 22 bases between. The germline CDR1 and CDR2 sequences are SGHTA and FQGTGA.

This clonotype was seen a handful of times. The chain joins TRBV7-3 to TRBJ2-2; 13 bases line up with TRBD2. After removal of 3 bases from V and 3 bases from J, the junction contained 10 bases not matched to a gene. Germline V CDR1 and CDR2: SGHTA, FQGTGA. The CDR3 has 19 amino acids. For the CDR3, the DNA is TGTGCCAGCAGCTTTATGGGACTAGCGGGAAGTTTTGACACCGGGGAGCTGTTTTTT. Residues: CASSFMGLAGSFDTGELFF.

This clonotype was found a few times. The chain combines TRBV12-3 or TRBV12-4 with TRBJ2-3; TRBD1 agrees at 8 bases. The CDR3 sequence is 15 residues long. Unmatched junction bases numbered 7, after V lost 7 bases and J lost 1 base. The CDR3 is CASTSDREGTDTQYF. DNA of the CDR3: TGTGCCAGCACCTCGGACAGGGAAGGCACAGATACGCAGTATTTT.

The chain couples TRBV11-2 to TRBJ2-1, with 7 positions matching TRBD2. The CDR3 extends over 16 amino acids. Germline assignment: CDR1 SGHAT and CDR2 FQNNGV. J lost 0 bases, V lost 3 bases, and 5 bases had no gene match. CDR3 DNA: TGTGCCAGCAGCTTCCTTCGGACTAGCTCCTACAATGAGCAGTTCTTC. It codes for CASSFLRTSSYNEQFF.

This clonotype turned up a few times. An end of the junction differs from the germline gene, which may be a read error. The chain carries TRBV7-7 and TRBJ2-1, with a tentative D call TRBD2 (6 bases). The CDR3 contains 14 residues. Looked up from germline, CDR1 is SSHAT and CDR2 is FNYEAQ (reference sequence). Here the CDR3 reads CASSRILSGGEQFF. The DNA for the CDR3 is TGTGCTAGCAGCCGAATCTTAAGCGGAGGGGAGCAGTTCTTC. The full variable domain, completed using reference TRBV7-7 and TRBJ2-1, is GAGVSQSPRYKVTKRGQDVTLRCDPISSHATLYWYQQALGQGPEFLTYFNYEAQPDKSGLPSDRFSAERPEGSISTLTIQRTEQRDSAMYRCASSRILSGGEQFFGPGTRLTVL.